The present T cell receptor beta chain was sequenced within a study of tissue T cells after allogeneic stem cell transplantation. Whole-study context: Pathologist H&E review favored samples with visible lymphocytes for sequencing among multiple samples. Study observations and caveats: Only a limited share of tissue TCRs appeared in blood or spleen. Anatomically similar tissues had similar TCR repertoires within each patient. This small cohort was clinically heterogeneous, and sampling depth was a limitation.

TCRdb keeps only in-frame clones here, not all; method: immunoSEQ multiplex PCR. The sample includes roughly 5,800 clones, around 62% of them seen just once. V shed 1 base, J shed 1 base, and the junction held 1 base outside the gene matches. CDR1 and CDR2 from the germline V gene are ENHRY and SYGVKD. This CDR3 is built from 15 residues. Comments on this clone: Its antigen is still unknown.

The sequence was obtained from a woman aged 18-49 years with breast cancer. The V gene is TRBV10-3, the J gene TRBJ2-5, with 9 bases fitting TRBD2. The specimen comprised duodenum tissue, sampled at autopsy. CDR3: CAISELAGVQETQYF. CDR3 coding DNA: TGTGCCATCAGTGAGTTAGCGGGAGTCCAAGAGACCCAGTACTTC.